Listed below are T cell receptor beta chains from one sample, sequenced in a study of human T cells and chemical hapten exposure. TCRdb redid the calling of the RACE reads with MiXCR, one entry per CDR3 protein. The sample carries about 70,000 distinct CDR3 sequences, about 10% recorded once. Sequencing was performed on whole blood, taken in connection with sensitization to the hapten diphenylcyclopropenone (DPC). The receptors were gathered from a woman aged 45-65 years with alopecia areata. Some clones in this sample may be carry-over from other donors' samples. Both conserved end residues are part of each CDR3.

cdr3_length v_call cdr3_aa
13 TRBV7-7 CASSLSSTGELFF
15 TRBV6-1 CASTGQGARGYGYTF
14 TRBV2 CASSGAGTGSPLHF
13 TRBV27 CASSLIGLSEAFF
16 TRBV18 CASSPRMSGAPYEQYF
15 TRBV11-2 CASSLGDGGAYEQYF
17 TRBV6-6 CASSYSTGGGAKNIQYF
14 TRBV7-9 CAGQNLGSYNEQFF
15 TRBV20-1 CSARDTQELSYEQYF
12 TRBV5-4 CASSLSTDTQYF
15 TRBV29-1 CSVGASGGSTDTQYF
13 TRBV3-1 CASSVSRGGEQYF
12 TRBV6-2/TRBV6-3 CASTGTVAGYTF
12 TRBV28 CASSLSRNEQFF
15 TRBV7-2 CASSRPGENNQPQHF
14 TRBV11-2 CASRPLRRISTQYF
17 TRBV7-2 CASSLAGGSSGANVLTF
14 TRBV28 CASSLDGGNTEAFF
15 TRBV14 CASSHATGRSWEQYF
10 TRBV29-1 CSAQDNEQFF
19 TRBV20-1 CSARVRGLAGGPSYNEQFF
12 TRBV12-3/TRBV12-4 CASSLINQPQHF
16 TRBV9 CASSVGEREGTYEQYF
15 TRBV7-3 CASSLSGGVGTEAFF
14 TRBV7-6 CASSPDGGRTEAFF
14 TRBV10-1 CATSQSGRRETQYF
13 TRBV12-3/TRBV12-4 CASSLQANQPQHF
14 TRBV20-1 CSARVLADYYEQYF
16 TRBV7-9 CASRTSGRALASEQYF
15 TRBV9 CASSVEPDRNTEAFF
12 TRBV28 CASSLEYNEQFF
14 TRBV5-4 CASSPNSGANVLTF
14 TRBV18 CASSGGTGNQPQHF
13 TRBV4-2 CASSQGRQGKQFF
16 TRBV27 CASSLFFSGGYNEQFF
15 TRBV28 CASSLYLSSNQPQHF
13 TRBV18 CASFSTLQETQYF
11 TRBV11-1 CASSRGDEQYF
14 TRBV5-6 CASSFRTRIYEQYF
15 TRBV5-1 CASSLGSTPPYEQYF
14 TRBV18 CASSPGYSNQPQHF
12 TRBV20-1 CSADREGQTQYF
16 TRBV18 CASSRPGGQLSYEQYF
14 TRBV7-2 CASSLVDASNEQYF
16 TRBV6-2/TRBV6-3 CASSYSPGQVWQPQHF
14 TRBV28 CASSQGGANEKLFF
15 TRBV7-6 CASSPGLAVTGELFF
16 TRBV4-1 CASSQLTSGSTDTQYF
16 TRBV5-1 CASSSSVGRPNYEQYF
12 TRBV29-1 CSVTGTNTEAFF
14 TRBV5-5 CASSFDPRSYEQYF
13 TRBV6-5 CASTPGGNQPQHF
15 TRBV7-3 CASSLKTSNTGELFF